This TCR beta chain was recorded in a study of shared clonotypes between healthy human individuals. CDR1 and CDR2 from the germline V gene are SGHTA and FQGNSA. V shed 3 bases, J shed 2 bases, and the junction held 13 bases outside the gene matches. This CDR3 has 17 residues. This clone has a handful of counts. No antigen is known for it. Deep level was the assay's run setting. Some clones are missing from TCRdb's copy, which holds only in-frame ones; the method was immunoSEQ multiplex PCR. The data show 850,000 to 1,200,000 clones, around four fifths seen once. Findings and caveats of the study: Shared across a few donors were 4% to 5% of the naive CD4 clonotypes.

The J gene is TRBJ2-7, the V gene TRBV7-2; TRBD2 matches 7 bases. The TCR was taken from a man between 18 and 29 years old in good health. Sequenced: memory CD4+ T cells sorted from blood. The sample's subset: CD45RA-negative fraction. The chain's CDR3 is CASSLGPSGIIAYEQYF. The CDR3 bases are TGTGCCAGCAGCTTGGGGCCGAGCGGGATCATCGCCTACGAGCAGTACTTC.